The 9 T cell receptor beta chains below all came from one sample that was sequenced in a study of blood T cell repertoires in COVID-19. Generated by immunoSEQ multiplex PCR, the TCRdb table keeps only in-frame clones and is missing some. The table has 78,000 or so clones, roughly 86% seen once. What was sequenced was peripheral blood. The source is a middle-aged man with active or convalescent COVID-19.

The rearrangement links TRBV5-6 to TRBJ1-2; D is possibly TRBD1 (6 bases). This CDR3 is built from 15 residues. Trimming left V 3 bases short and J 8 bases short, with 20 bases between. Germline CDR1 reads SGHDT; CDR2 reads YYEEEE. The CDR3 DNA reads TGTGCCAGCAGCTCACGACAGGAACCTATGGGAGGCTACACCTTC. This codes for CASSSRQEPMGGYTF.

CDR3 coding DNA: TGTGCCAGCAGCGTAGCTAGAGAGGATCGTTCACCCCTCCACTTT. Translated, it gives CASSVAREDRSPLHF. This chain connects TRBV9 to TRBJ1-6; D not certain. The CDR3 is made up of 15 amino acids. The V end lost 0 bases, the J end lost 9 bases, and 13 bases lay between the germline ends. Germline CDR1 and CDR2: SGDLS and YYNGEE. The full variable domain, its missing parts supplied by reference TRBV9 and TRBJ1-6, is DSGVTQTPKHLITATGQRVTLRCSPRSGDLSVYWYQQSLDQGLQFLIQYYNGEERAKGNILERFSAQQFPDLHSELNLSSLELGDSALYFCASSVAREDRSPLHFGNGTRLTVT.

The chain couples TRBV6-2 or TRBV6-3 to TRBJ2-1; TRBD2 aligns across 12 bases. Trimming cost V 5 bases and J 14 bases; bases outside gene matches: 4. CDR1 MNHEY and CDR2 SVGEGT come from the germline V gene. The CDR3 has 12 amino acids. As DNA, the CDR3 is TGTGCCAGCAGTAGGACTAGCGGGGAAGAGTTCTTC. Translation: CASSRTSGEEFF.

The J gene is TRBJ2-7, the V gene TRBV19, with D perhaps matching TRBD2 (5 bases). CDR3 length: 14 amino acids. The ends were cut back, 7 bases at V and 2 bases at J, with 15 bases in the middle. Germline CDR1 and CDR2: LNHDA and SQIVND (reference sequence). CDR3 loop: CASTENGETYEQYF. The DNA of the CDR3 is TGTGCCAGTACCGAAAATGGGGAGACCTACGAGCAGTACTTC. Looking up the rest from reference TRBV19 and TRBJ2-7 gives the full variable domain: DGGITQSPKYLFRKEGQNVTLSCEQNLNHDAMYWYRQDPGQGLRLIYYSQIVNDFQKGDIAEGYSVSREKKESFPLTVTSAQKNPTAFYLCASTENGETYEQYFGPGTRLTVT.

In its sample, this clone was seen once. The V gene is TRBV2, the J gene TRBJ2-5; TRBD2 is a possible D gene (5 bases). Germline lookup yields CDR1 SNHLY and CDR2 FYNNEI. CDR3 length: 13 amino acids. V was pared by 5 bases and J by 5 bases, with 12 bases between. The CDR3 reads CASSWTWEETQYF. CDR3 sequence (DNA): TGTGCCAGCAGTTGGACGTGGGAGGAGACCCAGTACTTC.

This chain connects TRBV19 to TRBJ2-7; maybe TRBD1 (6 bases). This CDR3 region has 16 residues. V lost 6 bases to trimming and J lost 1 base, with 19 bases between them. Germline V gene data show CDR1 as LNHDA and CDR2 as SQIVND (reference sequence). The CDR3 loop is CASRRTASIKSYEQYF. The CDR3 coding sequence is TGTGCCAGTAGGCGGACAGCCAGTATCAAATCCTACGAGCAGTACTTC.

This chain joins TRBV5-1 and TRBJ2-6; TRBD1 matches 10 bases. From germline, CDR1 is SGHRS and CDR2 YFSETQ. This CDR3 is 14 amino acids long. V dropped 7 bases and J dropped 4; count of bases not matched to a gene: 2. The CDR3 region is CASGTGDGANVLTF. The CDR3 nucleotides are TGCGCCAGCGGGACAGGGGACGGGGCCAACGTCCTGACTTTC.

The count of this clone is one. The chain uses TRBV6-6 and TRBJ1-6; 7 bases are a match to TRBD1. Germline trimming cut 5 bases from V and 7 bases from J; bases unmatched to any gene: 5. Germline V CDR1 and CDR2: MNHNY, SVGAGI (reference sequence). This CDR3 is 14 amino acids long. CDR3 in DNA: TGTGCCAGCAGTCCCGACAGGGTGAATTCACCCCTCCACTTT. This sequence encodes CASSPDRVNSPLHF.

A remark on this clone: At the DNA level, this CDR3 is encoded by other sequences in the same sample as well. The gene calls are TRBV5-1 and TRBJ2-3; perhaps TRBD2 as D (7 bases). Trimming pared 0 bases from V and 5 bases from J, leaving 13 bases between. CDR3 size: 15 residues. Germline loops: CDR1 SGHRS, CDR2 YFSETQ. Here the CDR3 reads CASSLGGRGRDTQYF. The CDR3 DNA reads TGCGCCAGCAGCTTGGGTGGGCGGGGGCGAGATACGCAGTATTTT.